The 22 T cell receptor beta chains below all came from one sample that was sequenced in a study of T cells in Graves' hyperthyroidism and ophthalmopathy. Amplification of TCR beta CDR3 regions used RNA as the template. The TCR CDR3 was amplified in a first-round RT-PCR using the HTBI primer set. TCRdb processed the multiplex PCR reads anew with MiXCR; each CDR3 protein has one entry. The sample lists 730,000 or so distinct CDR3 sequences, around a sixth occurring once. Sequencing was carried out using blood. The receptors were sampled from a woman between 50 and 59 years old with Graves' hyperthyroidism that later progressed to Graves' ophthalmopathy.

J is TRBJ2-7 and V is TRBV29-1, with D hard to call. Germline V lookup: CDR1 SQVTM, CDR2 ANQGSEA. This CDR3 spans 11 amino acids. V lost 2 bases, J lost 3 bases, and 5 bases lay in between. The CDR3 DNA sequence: TGCAGCGTTGAATCCGGCTACGAGCAGTACTTC. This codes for CSVESGYEQYF.

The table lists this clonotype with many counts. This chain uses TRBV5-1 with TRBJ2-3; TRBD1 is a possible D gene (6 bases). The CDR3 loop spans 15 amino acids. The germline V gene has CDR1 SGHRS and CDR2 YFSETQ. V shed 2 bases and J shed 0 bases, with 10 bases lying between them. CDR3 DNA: TGCGCCAGCAGCTTAGACAGGCCTAGCACAGATACGCAGTATTTT. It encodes CASSLDRPSTDTQYF. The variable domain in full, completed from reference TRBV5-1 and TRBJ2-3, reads KAGVTQTPRYLIKTRGQQVTLSCSPISGHRSVSWYQQTPGQGLQFLFEYFSETQRNKGNFPGRFSGRQFSNSRSEMNVSTLELGDSALYLCASSLDRPSTDTQYFGPGTRLTVL.

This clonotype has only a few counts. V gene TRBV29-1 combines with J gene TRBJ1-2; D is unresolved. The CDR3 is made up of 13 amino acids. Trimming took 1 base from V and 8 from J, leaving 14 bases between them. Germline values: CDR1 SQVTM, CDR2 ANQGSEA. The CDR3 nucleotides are TGCAGCGTTGAAGGGACCGGGCCGGGGGGCTACACCTTC. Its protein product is CSVEGTGPGGYTF. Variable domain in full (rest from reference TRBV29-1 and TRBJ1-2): SAVISQKPSRDICQRGTSLTIQCQVDSQVTMMFWYRQQPGQSLTLIATANQGSEATYESGFVIDKFPISRPNLTFSTLTVSNMSPEDSSIYLCSVEGTGPGGYTFGSGTRLTVV.

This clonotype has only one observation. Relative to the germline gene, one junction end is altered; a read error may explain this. CDR3: CSVEDRETGDYGQYF. DNA for the CDR3: TGCAGCGTTGAAGATCGGGAGACAGGAGATTACGGGCAGTACTTC. This sequence joins TRBV29-1 and TRBJ2-7; perhaps D is TRBD1 or TRBD2 (6 bases each). Germline V gene data show CDR1 as SQVTM and CDR2 as ANQGSEA. CDR3 size: 15 residues.

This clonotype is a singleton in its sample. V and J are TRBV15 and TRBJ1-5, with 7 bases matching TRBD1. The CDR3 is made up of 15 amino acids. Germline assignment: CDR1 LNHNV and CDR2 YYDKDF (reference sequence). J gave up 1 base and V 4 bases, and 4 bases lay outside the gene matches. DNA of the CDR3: TGTGCCACCAGCAAAGACAGGGTAAGCAATCAGCCCCAGCATTTT. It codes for CATSKDRVSNQPQHF.

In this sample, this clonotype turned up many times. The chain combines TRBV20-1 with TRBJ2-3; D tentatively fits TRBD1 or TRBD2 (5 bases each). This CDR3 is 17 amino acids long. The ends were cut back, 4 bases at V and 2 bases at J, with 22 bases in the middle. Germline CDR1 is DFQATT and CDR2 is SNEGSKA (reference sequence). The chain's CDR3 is CSAIPYGPGQVTDTQYF. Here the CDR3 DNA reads TGCAGTGCTATCCCGTATGGCCCGGGGCAAGTCACAGATACGCAGTATTTT.

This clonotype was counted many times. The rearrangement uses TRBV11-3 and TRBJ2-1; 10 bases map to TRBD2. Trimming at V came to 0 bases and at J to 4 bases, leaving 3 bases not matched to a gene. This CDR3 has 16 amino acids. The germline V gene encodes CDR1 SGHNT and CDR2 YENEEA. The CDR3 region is CASSLEGLATYNEQFF. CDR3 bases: TGTGCCAGCAGCTTAGAGGGACTAGCGACTTACAATGAGCAGTTCTTC.

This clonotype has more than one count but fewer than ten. The DNA of the CDR3 is TGTGCCAGCAGCCAAGACCAACGGACCGGGGAGCTGTTTTTT. The encoded protein is CASSQDQRTGELFF. The rearrangement joins TRBV3-1 to TRBJ2-2; D gene ambiguous. V was clipped by 0 bases and J by 5 bases, with 7 bases between them. The CDR3 totals 14 residues. CDR1 LGHDT and CDR2 YNNKEL come from the germline V gene (reference sequence).

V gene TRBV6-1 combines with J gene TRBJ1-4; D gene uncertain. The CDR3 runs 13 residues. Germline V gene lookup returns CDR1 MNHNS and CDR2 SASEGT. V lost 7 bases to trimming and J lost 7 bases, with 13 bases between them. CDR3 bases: TGTGCCAGCATGCGTCAAATTGCTGAAAAACTGTTTTTT. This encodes CASMRQIAEKLFF.

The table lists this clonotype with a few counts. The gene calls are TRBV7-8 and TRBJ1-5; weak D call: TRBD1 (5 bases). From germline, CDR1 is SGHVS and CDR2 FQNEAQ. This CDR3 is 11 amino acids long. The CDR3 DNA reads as TGTGCGTCTGGGGGAGGTTGGCCCCAGCATTTT. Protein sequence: CASGGGWPQHF.

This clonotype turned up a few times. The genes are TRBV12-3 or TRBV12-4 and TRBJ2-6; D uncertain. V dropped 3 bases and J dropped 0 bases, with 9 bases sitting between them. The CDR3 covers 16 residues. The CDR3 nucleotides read TGTGCCAGCAGTTTTCGACTCATCTCTGGGGCCAACGTCCTGACTTTC. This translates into CASSFRLISGANVLTF.

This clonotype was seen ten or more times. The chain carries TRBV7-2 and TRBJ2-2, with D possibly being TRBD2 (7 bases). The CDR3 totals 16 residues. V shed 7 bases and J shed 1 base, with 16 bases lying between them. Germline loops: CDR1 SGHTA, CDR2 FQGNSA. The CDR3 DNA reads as TGTGCCAGCACTCCAAGGGGGGGGCAGAACACCGGGGAGCTGTTTTTT. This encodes CASTPRGGQNTGELFF. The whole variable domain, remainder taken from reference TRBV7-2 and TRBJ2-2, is GAGVSQSPSNKVTEKGKDVELRCDPISGHTALYWYRQSLGQGLEFLIYFQGNSAPDKSGLPSDRFSAERTGGSVSTLTIQRTQQEDSAVYLCASTPRGGQNTGELFFGEGSRLTVL.

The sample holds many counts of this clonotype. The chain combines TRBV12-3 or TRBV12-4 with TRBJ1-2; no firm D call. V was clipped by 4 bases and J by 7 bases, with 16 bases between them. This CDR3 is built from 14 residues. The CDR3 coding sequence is TGTGCCAGCAGTTATCAACCCGGAGGGCTTGGCTACACCTTC. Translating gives CASSYQPGGLGYTF.

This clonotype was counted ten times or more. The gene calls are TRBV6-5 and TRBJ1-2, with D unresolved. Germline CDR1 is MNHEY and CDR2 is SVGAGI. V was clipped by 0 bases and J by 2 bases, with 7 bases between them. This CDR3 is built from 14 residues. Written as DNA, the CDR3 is TGTGCCAGCAGTTACTCCCTCGGAAACTATGGCTACACCTTC. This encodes CASSYSLGNYGYTF.

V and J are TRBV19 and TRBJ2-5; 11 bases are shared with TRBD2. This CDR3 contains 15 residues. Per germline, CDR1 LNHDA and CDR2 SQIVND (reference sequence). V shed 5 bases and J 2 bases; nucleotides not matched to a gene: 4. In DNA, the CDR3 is TGTGCCAGTAGTGTGGGACTAGCGGAGCAAGAGACCCAGTACTTC. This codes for CASSVGLAEQETQYF. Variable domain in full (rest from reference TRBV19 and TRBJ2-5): DGGITQSPKYLFRKEGQNVTLSCEQNLNHDAMYWYRQDPGQGLRLIYYSQIVNDFQKGDIAEGYSVSREKKESFPLTVTSAQKNPTAFYLCASSVGLAEQETQYFGPGTRLLVL.

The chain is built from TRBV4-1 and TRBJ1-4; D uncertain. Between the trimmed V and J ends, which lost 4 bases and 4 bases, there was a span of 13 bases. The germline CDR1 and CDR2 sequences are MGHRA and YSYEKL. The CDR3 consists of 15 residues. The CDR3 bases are TGCGCCAGCAGCCGAGAGAACAGCTTTAATGAAAAACTGTTTTTT. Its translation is CASSRENSFNEKLFF.

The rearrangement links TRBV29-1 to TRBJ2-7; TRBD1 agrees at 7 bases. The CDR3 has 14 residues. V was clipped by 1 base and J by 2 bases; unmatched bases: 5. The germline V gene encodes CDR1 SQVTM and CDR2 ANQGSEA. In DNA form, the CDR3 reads TGCAGCGTTGAAGTCGGGACAGAGGCCTACGAGCAGTACTTC. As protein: CSVEVGTEAYEQYF.

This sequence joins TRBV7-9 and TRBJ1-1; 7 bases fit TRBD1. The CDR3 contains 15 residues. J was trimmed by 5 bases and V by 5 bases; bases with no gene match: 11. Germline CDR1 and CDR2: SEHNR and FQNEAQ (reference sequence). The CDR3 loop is CASSDTDRAGTEAFF. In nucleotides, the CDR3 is TGTGCCAGCAGCGATACCGACAGGGCGGGTACTGAAGCTTTCTTT.

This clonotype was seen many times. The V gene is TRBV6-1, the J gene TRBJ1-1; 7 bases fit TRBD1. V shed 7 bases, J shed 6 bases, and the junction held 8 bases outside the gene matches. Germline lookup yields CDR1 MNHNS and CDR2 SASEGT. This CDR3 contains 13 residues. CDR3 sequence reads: CASTPTGRSEAFF. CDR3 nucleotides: TGTGCCAGCACTCCGACAGGGCGTTCTGAAGCTTTCTTT.

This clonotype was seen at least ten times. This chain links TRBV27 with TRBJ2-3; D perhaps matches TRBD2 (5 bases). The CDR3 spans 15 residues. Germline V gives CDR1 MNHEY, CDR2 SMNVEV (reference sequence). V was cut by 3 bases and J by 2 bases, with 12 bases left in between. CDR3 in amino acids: CASSLDFLATDTQYF. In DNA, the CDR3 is TGTGCCAGCAGTTTGGACTTTTTGGCCACAGATACGCAGTATTTT.

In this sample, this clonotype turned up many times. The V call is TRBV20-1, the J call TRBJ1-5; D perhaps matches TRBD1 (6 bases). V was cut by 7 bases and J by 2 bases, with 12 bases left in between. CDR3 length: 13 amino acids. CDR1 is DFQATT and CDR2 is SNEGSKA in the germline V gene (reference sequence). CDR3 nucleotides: TGCAGTGTGGGGGGCAAAGGCAATCAGCCCCAGCATTTT. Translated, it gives CSVGGKGNQPQHF.

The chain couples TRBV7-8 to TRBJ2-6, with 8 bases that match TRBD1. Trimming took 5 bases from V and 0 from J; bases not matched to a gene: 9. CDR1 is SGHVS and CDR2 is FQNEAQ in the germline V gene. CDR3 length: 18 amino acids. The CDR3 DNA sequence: TGTGCCAGCAGCACCCGACAGGGGTGGCTCTCTGGGGCCAACGTCCTGACTTTC. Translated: CASSTRQGWLSGANVLTF.